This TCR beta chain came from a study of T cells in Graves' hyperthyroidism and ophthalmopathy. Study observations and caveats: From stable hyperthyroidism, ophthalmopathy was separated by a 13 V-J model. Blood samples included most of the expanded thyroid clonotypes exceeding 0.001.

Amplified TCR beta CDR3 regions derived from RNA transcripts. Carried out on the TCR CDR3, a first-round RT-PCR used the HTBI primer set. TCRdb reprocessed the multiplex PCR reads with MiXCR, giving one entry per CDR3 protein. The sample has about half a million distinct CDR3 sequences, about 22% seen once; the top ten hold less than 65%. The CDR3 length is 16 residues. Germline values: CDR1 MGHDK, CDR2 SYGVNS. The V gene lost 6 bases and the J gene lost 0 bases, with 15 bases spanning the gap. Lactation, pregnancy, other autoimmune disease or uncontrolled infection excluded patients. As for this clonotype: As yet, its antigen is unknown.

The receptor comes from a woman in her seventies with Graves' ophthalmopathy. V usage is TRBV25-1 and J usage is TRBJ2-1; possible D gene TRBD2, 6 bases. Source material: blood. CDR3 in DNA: TGTGCCAGCAGGACCCTGGACGGGAGCTCCTACAATGAGCAGTTCTTC. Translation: CASRTLDGSSYNEQFF.